This TCR beta chain was recovered during a study of T-cell memory formation after mild COVID-19. Notes on the study in general: Contracting CD8+ clones were enriched in EMRA, CD4+ mainly in CM and EM. Pre-infection memory carried some responding clones, suggesting that cross-reactive memory joined.

There are a few counts of this clonotype. Its antigen is still unknown. The CDR3 extends over 16 amino acids. V lost 8 bases to trimming and J lost 0 bases; unmatched junction nucleotides: 7. The germline V gene encodes CDR1 MNHEY and CDR2 SMNVEV (reference sequence). TCRdb recomputed calls from the 5' RACE reads with MiXCR, one row per CDR3 protein. This table holds hundreds of thousands of distinct CDR3 sequences, approximately 16% found once. Sequencing was performed on PBMCs or a T cell subset sorted from them (not recorded which). The clonotype comes from a man aged 18 to 30 who had mild COVID-19 (a few samples of this study predate the infection). Cell type and time point are not known. The chain carries TRBV27 and TRBJ2-6; 7 bases match TRBD2. CDR3: CASGRLAHSGANVLTF. The CDR3 nucleotides are TGTGCCAGCGGCCGACTAGCCCACTCTGGGGCCAACGTCCTGACTTTC.